This record looks at one TCR beta chain sequence and its context. The antigen it binds to is not known. One base away there is no much larger clone; base qualities are not given. Patients with a history of autoimmune disease or receiving systemic immunosuppression were excluded from the trial. Peripheral blood for TCR sequencing was collected from all dose cohorts at baseline, on cycle 4 day 1, and on cycle 7 day 1. Samples were obtained from an open-label, multicenter, first-in-human phase I dose-escalation trial of ivuxolimab. Adults with locally advanced or metastatic head and neck squamous cell, hepatocellular, melanoma or renal cell carcinoma were enrolled in the trial. CD4+ and CD8+ T cells were sorted separately from peripheral blood before TCR sequencing. The source of the sample is a study of OX40 agonist ivuxolimab in advanced cancers. Background for the entire study: Ivuxolimab was a fully human IgG2 agonistic monoclonal antibody targeting the costimulatory receptor OX40 (CD134). Intravenous ivuxolimab was administered to patients every 2 weeks at six dose levels: 0.01, 0.1, 0.3, 1.5, 3 and 10 mg/kg. Of the 50 to 55 dose-escalation patients, hepatocellular carcinoma was present in around 20, melanoma in about 15, renal cell carcinoma in 9 and head and neck cancer in 9. In the dose-escalation cohort, approximately 82% of patients were male, and the mean age was around 60 years, with a range of roughly 20 to 85. Prior anti-PD-1, anti-PD-L1 or anti-CTLA-4 therapy was permitted, and 40% of dose-escalation patients had received checkpoint inhibitors. Partial responses were achieved by three dose-escalation patients, of whom one had hepatocellular carcinoma and two had cutaneous melanoma. Peripheral TCRbeta sequencing aimed to test whether ivuxolimab altered TCR sequence diversity and caused clonal T-cell expansion. The paper reports the monotherapy dose-escalation portion (N = 52 patients) of the phase I ivuxolimab trial.

Genomic DNA was isolated from the sorted cells so that the TCRbeta CDR3 region could be sequenced. The immunoSEQ Assay was used for sequencing of TCRbeta CDR3 regions. Imported from immuneACCESS, the table was reduced by TCRdb to in-frame sequences with V and J called. These copies leave out some clones; in studies compared against another copy, an unresolved V gene accounts for under half, and the cause of the remainder is not known. This sample has roughly 58,000 clones in its table, and roughly 84% of those were observed once. In total, the top ten clones hold roughly 0.6% of the sample. Paper-wide results and their limitations: The antigen specificity of the clonally expanded peripheral T cells was not determined. In the 0.1-3.0 mg/kg groups, partial responders were among the patients with the lowest normalized peripheral clonal expansion, particularly in CD8+ T cells. On average, CD8+ T cells showed more expanded clones than CD4+ T cells after ivuxolimab. Clonal expansion of both CD4+ and CD8+ blood T cells was observed from baseline to week 6 at doses 0.1 to 3.0 mg/kg. Low levels of normalized T-cell clonal expansion were also seen in some patients who did not respond.

The germline V gene sets CDR1 to SGHRS and CDR2 to YFSETQ. Counted from cysteine to phenylalanine, this CDR3 has 14 amino acids. The only DNA kept is the CDR3, 42 bases in frame from the first base. Trimming takes 8 bases from V and 0 bases from J, and the germline ends sit 9 bases apart. The specimen was CD4+ or CD8+ T cells sorted from blood, collected in a trial of the OX40 agonist ivuxolimab. The sequence derives from an adult with an advanced solid tumor such as melanoma, head and neck, liver or kidney cancer. The sequence joins TRBV5-1 to TRBJ1-6; no D gene is confidently identified. At the DNA level, the sequence is TGCGCCAGTTCCTCGGACTCCTATAATTCACCCCTCCACTTT. This gives the protein CASSSDSYNSPLHF.